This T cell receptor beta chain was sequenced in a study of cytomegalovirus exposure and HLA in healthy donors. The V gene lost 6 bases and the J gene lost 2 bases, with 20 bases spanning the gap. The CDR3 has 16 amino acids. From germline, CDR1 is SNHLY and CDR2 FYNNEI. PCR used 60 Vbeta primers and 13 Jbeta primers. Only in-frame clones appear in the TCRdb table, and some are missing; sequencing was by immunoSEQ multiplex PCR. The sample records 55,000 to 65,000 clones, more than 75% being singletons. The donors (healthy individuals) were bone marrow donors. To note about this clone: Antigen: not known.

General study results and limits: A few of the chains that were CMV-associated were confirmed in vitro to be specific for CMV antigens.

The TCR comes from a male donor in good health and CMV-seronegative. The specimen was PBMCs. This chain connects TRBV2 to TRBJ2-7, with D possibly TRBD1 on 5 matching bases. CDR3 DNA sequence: TGTGCCAGCAGACCAGACAGCCCGTACCTCCCCTACGAGCAGTACTTC. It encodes CASRPDSPYLPYEQYF.